Sequencing of this T cell receptor (beta chain) was carried out in a study of blood T cell repertoires in COVID-19. Study in general: The analysed material was cDNA or gDNA that came from T cells, B-cell-depleted T cells, or PBMCs.

Cohorts were assigned according to the clinical history that participants reported. The protocol was immunoSEQ multiplex PCR, while the TCRdb copy is restricted to in-frame clones and leaves out a portion. Of a few hundred thousand clones in the sample, about 85% were seen once. Sequenced: PBMCs or T cells enriched from blood (not recorded which). This clonotype was sampled from a woman aged 30 to 39 who had recovered from COVID-19.

Written as DNA, the CDR3 is TGCGCCAGCAGTGTGCGAGGGAGGCATGGCTACACCTTC. It yields the protein CASSVRGRHGYTF. The V call is TRBV10-2, the J call TRBJ1-2; D call uncertain. The V end was cut by 4 bases, the J end by 6 bases, with 12 bases between. In germline, CDR1 is WSHSY, CDR2 SAAADI. The CDR3 is 13 amino acids.